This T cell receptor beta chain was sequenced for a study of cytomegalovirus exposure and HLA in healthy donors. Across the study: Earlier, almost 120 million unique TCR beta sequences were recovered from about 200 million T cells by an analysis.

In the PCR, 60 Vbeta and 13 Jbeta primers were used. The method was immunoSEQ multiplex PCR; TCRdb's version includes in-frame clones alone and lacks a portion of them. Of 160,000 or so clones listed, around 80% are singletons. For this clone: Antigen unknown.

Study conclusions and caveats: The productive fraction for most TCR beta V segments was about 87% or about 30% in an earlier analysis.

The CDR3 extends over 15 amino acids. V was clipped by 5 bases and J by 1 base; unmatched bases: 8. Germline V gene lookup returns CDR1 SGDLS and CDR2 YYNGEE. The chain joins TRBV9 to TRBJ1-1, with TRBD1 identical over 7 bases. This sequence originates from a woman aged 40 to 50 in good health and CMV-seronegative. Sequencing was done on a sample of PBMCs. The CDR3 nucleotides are TGTGCCAGCAGAGAAACCGACAGGGCGAACACTGAAGCTTTCTTT. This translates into CASRETDRANTEAFF.